This T cell receptor (beta chain) was sequenced during a study of beta chain features in type 1 diabetes. The study, taken as a whole, reports: Within each of all four CD4+ subsets, Type 1 diabetes patients had TCRB CDR3s that were moderately but significantly shorter.

This CDR3 region has 16 residues. CDR1 is SGHAT and CDR2 is FQNNGV in the germline V gene. The J segment lost 2 bases and the V segment lost 2 bases, leaving 8 bases of the junction unmatched. Concerning this clone itself: Its antigen is currently unknown.

The entirety of the isolated RNA underwent reverse transcription, so expressed TCRB transcripts were sequenced. The method was immunoSEQ multiplex PCR; TCRdb's version includes in-frame clones alone and lacks a portion of them. The table has roughly 260,000 clones, around 20% seen once. Specimen: naive CD4+ T cells from blood. This rearrangement joins TRBV11-2 to TRBJ2-5; 7 bases are a match to TRBD1. The TCR was taken from a woman between 40 and 50 years old with type 1 diabetes. In DNA form, the CDR3 reads TGTGCCAGCAGCTTAATGAGGGGGCTGAGGCAAGAGACCCAGTACTTC. This codes for CASSLMRGLRQETQYF.